The 14 T cell receptor beta chains below come from one sample, sequenced in a study of blood T cell repertoires in COVID-19. Sequenced by immunoSEQ multiplex PCR; TCRdb stores in-frame clones only, minus some. The table includes approximately 200,000 clones, around nine tenths detected once. Sequencing input: PBMCs or T cells enriched from blood (not recorded which). The receptors derive from a man aged 25-45 years who had recovered from COVID-19.

J is TRBJ2-7 and V is TRBV30, with a tentative D call TRBD2 (5 bases). The CDR3 contains 15 residues. From germline, CDR1 is GTSNPN and CDR2 SVGIG (reference sequence). The V end lost 0 bases, the J end lost 2 bases, and 14 bases lay between the germline ends. This chain's CDR3 is CAWSVRAVEPYEQYF. The CDR3 region has the DNA TGTGCCTGGAGTGTGAGGGCTGTGGAGCCCTACGAGCAGTACTTC.

This chain uses TRBV28 with TRBJ2-3; D not resolved. CDR1 is MDHEN and CDR2 is SYDVKM in the germline V gene. V dropped 4 bases and J dropped 2 bases, with 7 bases sitting between them. The CDR3 contains 13 residues. The CDR3 sequence is CASSSEITDTQYF. CDR3 bases: TGTGCCAGCAGTTCAGAAATCACAGATACGCAGTATTTT.

In its sample, this clone was seen a few times. This chain connects TRBV19 to TRBJ2-7; 8 nucleotides line up with TRBD1. Germline CDR1 is LNHDA and CDR2 is SQIVND (reference sequence). V shed 7 bases, J shed 2 bases, and the junction held 13 bases outside the gene matches. The CDR3 length is 16 residues. The CDR3 DNA sequence: TGTGCCAGTATATTCCGGCGACAGGGGCCCGCCTACGAGCAGTACTTC. Its protein is CASIFRRQGPAYEQYF.

J is TRBJ1-3 and V is TRBV10-3; D possibly corresponds to TRBD1 (5 bases). The germline V gene encodes CDR1 ENHRY and CDR2 SYGVKD. CDR3 length equals 13 residues. V was cut by 7 bases and J by 3 bases, with 10 bases left in between. The CDR3 region is CAITGQGGNTIYF. The CDR3, as DNA: TGTGCCATCACCGGACAAGGTGGAAACACCATATATTTT.

The chain couples TRBV28 to TRBJ1-2, with a weak D call TRBD1 (6 bases). Germline V gene data show CDR1 as MDHEN and CDR2 as SYDVKM. V was cut by 3 bases and J by 8 bases, with 10 bases left in between. The CDR3 covers 12 residues. CDR3 coding DNA: TGTGCCAGCAGTTTCCCGGGGGGCGGCTACACCTTC. Its protein is CASSFPGGGYTF.

V is TRBV19 and J is TRBJ2-7; a possible D gene is TRBD1 (5 bases). The germline CDR1 and CDR2 sequences are LNHDA and SQIVND (reference sequence). The CDR3 contains 11 residues. Trimming stripped 7 bases from V and 10 bases from J, with 14 bases between. DNA for the CDR3: TGTGCCAGTAAAGGGGCGATGTTTCAGTACTTC. Its translation: CASKGAMFQYF.

The V call is TRBV28, the J call TRBJ2-3; TRBD1 agrees at 9 bases. With 1 base clipped from V and 3 bases from J, the junction kept 5 bases outside the gene matches. This CDR3 is built from 16 residues. The germline CDR1 and CDR2 sequences are MDHEN and SYDVKM. CDR3 amino acids: CASSLFGQGSTDTQYF. The DNA for the CDR3 is TGTGCCAGCAGTTTATTCGGACAGGGGTCGACAGATACGCAGTATTTT.

The rearrangement uses TRBV14 and TRBJ1-3; D is uncertain. The CDR3 has 12 amino acids. Trimming removed 4 bases from V and 8 bases from J, with 9 bases in between. Per the germline V gene, CDR1 is SGHDN and CDR2 is FVKESK. In DNA, the CDR3 is TGTGCCAGCAGCCCTGACTGGGACACCATATATTTT. Protein: CASSPDWDTIYF.

This chain links TRBV5-3 with TRBJ1-2; 9 nucleotides agree with TRBD1. TRBV5-3 is sorted into the ORF group, with uncertain function. The CDR3 has 15 amino acids. The trim removed 4 bases at V and 0 bases at J, leaving 4 bases unmatched. The CDR3 nucleotides read TGTGCCAGAAGCAAACAGGGGGCGGCTAACTATGGCTACACCTTC. Protein product: CARSKQGAANYGYTF.

CDR3 amino acids: CASSLRWASYEQYF. In DNA, the CDR3 is TGTGCCAGCAGCTTAAGGTGGGCATCCTACGAGCAGTACTTC. This chain links TRBV7-3 with TRBJ2-7; D is ambiguous. The CDR3 consists of 14 residues. Germline V gene lookup returns CDR1 SGHTA and CDR2 FQGTGA. V was clipped by 1 base and J by 1 base, with 8 bases between them.

The chain links TRBV28 to TRBJ1-1; D is uncertain. V lost 3 bases, J lost 6 bases, and 14 bases lay in between. Germline-derived CDR1 and CDR2 are MDHEN and SYDVKM. The CDR3 runs 14 residues. For the CDR3, the DNA is TGTGCCAGCAGTTTGAGGGCCAGGCGGTCTGAAGCTTTCTTT. Protein sequence: CASSLRARRSEAFF.

The chain links TRBV5-1 to TRBJ2-3; a possible D gene is TRBD1 (5 bases). The CDR3 spans 14 residues. The V and J ends lost 5 bases and 3 bases respectively, with 13 bases between them. CDR1 and CDR2 (germline): SGHRS, YFSETQ. The CDR3 DNA sequence: TGCGCCAGCAGTTTATTCAGGGCTACAGATACGCAGTATTTT. This codes for CASSLFRATDTQYF. Using reference TRBV5-1 and TRBJ2-3 for the parts outside the CDR3, the full variable domain is KAGVTQTPRYLIKTRGQQVTLSCSPISGHRSVSWYQQTPGQGLQFLFEYFSETQRNKGNFPGRFSGRQFSNSRSEMNVSTLELGDSALYLCASSLFRATDTQYFGPGTRLTVL.

V usage is TRBV5-1 and J usage is TRBJ2-3; D not certain. CDR1 and CDR2 from the germline V gene are SGHRS and YFSETQ. The ends were cut back, 2 bases at V and 2 bases at J, with 6 bases in the middle. This CDR3 contains 13 residues. The CDR3 DNA reads as TGCGCCAGCAGCTTTGGGCTCACAGATACGCAGTATTTT. It yields the protein CASSFGLTDTQYF.

This clone has a count of ten or more. V gene TRBV6-5 combines with J gene TRBJ1-2; D uncertain. V lost 6 bases and J 4 bases, leaving 12 bases between the germline ends. Germline V gene data show CDR1 as MNHEY and CDR2 as SVGAGI. The CDR3 runs to 13 residues. DNA of the CDR3: TGTGCCAGCAGGAGGGTCTCCTCCTATGGCTACACCTTC. This gives the protein CASRRVSSYGYTF.